The 11 T cell receptor beta chains below come from one sample, sequenced in a study of blood T cells in healthy people across ages. Sample-barcoded 5' priming and a J-beta primer mix drove a second PCR of about 6 to 11 cycles. TCRdb re-called the 5' RACE reads with MiXCR, one entry per CDR3 protein. Of roughly 1,800,000 distinct CDR3 sequences in the sample, around half were seen once. Material for sequencing was blood. The receptors here all came from a woman aged 40 to 50 in good health.

The V gene is TRBV6-1, the J gene TRBJ2-7; maybe TRBD2 (6 bases). The CDR3 loop spans 13 amino acids. CDR1 is MNHNS and CDR2 is SASEGT in the germline V gene. V shed 6 bases and J shed 4 bases, with 13 bases lying between them. The CDR3, as DNA: TGTGCCAGCAGCGCAAACGGGGGTTACGAGCAGTACTTC. Translated, it gives CASSANGGYEQYF.

V and J are TRBV6-2 or TRBV6-3 and TRBJ1-6; 9 nucleotides agree with TRBD1. The V segment lost 10 bases and the J segment 8 bases; nucleotides outside the gene matches: 12. The CDR3 contains 15 residues. Germline V gene data show CDR1 as MNHEY and CDR2 as SVGEGT. The CDR3 bases are TGTGCCACCGTCCGGGACAGGGCTTTACATTCACCCCTCCACTTT. Translated, it gives CATVRDRALHSPLHF.

There are a few counts of this clonotype. The chain joins TRBV6-1 to TRBJ2-7, with D possibly matching TRBD2 (7 bases). V dropped 4 bases and J dropped 6 bases, with 13 bases sitting between them. Germline loops: CDR1 MNHNS, CDR2 SASEGT. The CDR3 sequence is 13 residues long. Here the CDR3 DNA reads TGTGCCAGCAGTGCAAGGAGGGGGGGCGAGCAGTACTTC. It encodes CASSARRGGEQYF.

In this sample, this clonotype turned up a few times. The CDR3 DNA is TGTGCCGGAGCTGACCGAGACGCGAATGAGCAGTTCTTC. Its protein is CAGADRDANEQFF. This chain joins TRBV6-6 and TRBJ2-1, with no clear D. Germline V gene sequence: CDR1 MNHNY, CDR2 SVGAGI (reference sequence). Trimming cost V 11 bases and J 7 bases, with 18 bases left between them. The CDR3 has 13 residues.

This clonotype was seen more than once but under ten times. This chain uses TRBV5-1 with TRBJ1-2, with D hard to call. Germline-derived CDR1 and CDR2 are SGHRS and YFSETQ. CDR3 length equals 15 residues. Trimming stripped 4 bases from V and 0 bases from J, with 13 bases between. The CDR3: CASSREFGTNYGYTF. CDR3 nucleotides: TGCGCCAGCAGCAGGGAATTCGGGACTAACTATGGCTACACCTTC.

The rearrangement uses TRBV7-2 and TRBJ2-3, with 8 bases identical to TRBD2. V was clipped by 5 bases and J by 0 bases; unmatched bases: 10. Germline V CDR1 and CDR2: SGHTA, FQGNSA. CDR3 length: 17 amino acids. The CDR3 DNA sequence: TGTGCCAGCAGCCCACTGATTGGCGGGGGGAGCACAGATACGCAGTATTTT. It encodes CASSPLIGGGSTDTQYF.

This rearrangement joins TRBV12-3 or TRBV12-4 to TRBJ1-4; 7 bases map to TRBD1. After removal of 6 bases from V and 9 bases from J, the junction contained 13 bases not matched to a gene. CDR3 length equals 15 residues. CDR3 residues: CASSPRQGLMQKLFF. CDR3 bases: TGTGCCAGCAGCCCACGACAGGGCCTGATGCAAAAACTGTTTTTT.

Only a few counts were recorded for this clonotype. The gene calls are TRBV4-1 and TRBJ1-2; the D is unclear. The germline gives CDR1 MGHRA, CDR2 YSYEKL. CDR3 length: 14 amino acids. Trimming removed 0 bases at V and 3 bases at J, with 8 bases between. DNA of the CDR3: TGCGCCAGCAGCCAAGACGGTGCAGACTATGGCTACACCTTC. It encodes CASSQDGADYGYTF.

In the case of this clonotype: Compared with germline, one end of the junction differs, possibly owing to a read error. The V call is TRBV4-3, the J call TRBJ1-2; no firm D call. Germline V gene sequence: CDR1 LGHNA, CDR2 YSLEER. This CDR3 contains 13 residues. CDR3 amino acids: CASSQEHHYGYTF. DNA of the CDR3: TGCGCCAGCAGCCAAGAACACCACTACGGCTACACCTTC.

In its sample, this clonotype was seen many times. The chain links TRBV7-9 to TRBJ2-7; D is uncertain. Per the germline V gene, CDR1 is SEHNR and CDR2 is FQNEAQ (reference sequence). With 0 bases removed from V and 6 bases from J, the gap between germline ends came to 15 bases. The CDR3 loop spans 15 amino acids. CDR3 region: CASSLAGIFSGEQYF. CDR3 nucleotides: TGTGCCAGCAGCTTAGCGGGTATTTTCTCGGGCGAGCAGTACTTC.

The J gene is TRBJ2-1, the V gene TRBV4-3; D gene uncertain. The CDR3 sequence is 15 residues long. V lost 2 bases and J 4 bases, leaving 12 bases between the germline ends. Germline V gives CDR1 LGHNA, CDR2 YSLEER. CDR3 sequence (DNA): TGCGCCAGCAGCCAACGAAGCGACCTATACAATGAGCAGTTCTTC. Translation: CASSQRSDLYNEQFF.